This paragraph covers one T cell receptor beta chain sequence. The V and J ends lost 4 bases and 4 bases, in that order; junction bases with no gene match: 17. CDR3 size: 19 residues. Germline V gene sequence: CDR1 SGHAT, CDR2 FQNNGV. The data originate from a study of technical replicates of blood from a handful of donors. Repertoires were generated with immunoSEQ multiplex PCR, while TCRdb's copy carries only in-frame clones and drops some. The sample carries about 14,000 clones, approximately 84% recorded once. The V gene is TRBV11-2, the J gene TRBJ2-7; 12 bases fit TRBD2. The material sequenced was PBMCs. The receptor's source is a human donor in good health. CDR3 in amino acids: CASSSLRASGRALPYEQYF. In nucleotides, the CDR3 is TGTGCCAGCAGCTCCCTTCGGGCTAGCGGGAGGGCCTTACCGTACGAGCAGTACTTC.